This T cell receptor beta chain was recovered during a study of T cells after yellow fever vaccination. Findings of the study overall: Among primary-vaccination clones, most reappeared after the booster, at 96% for CD4 and roughly 88% for CD8.

This clonotype was recorded many times. Template switching with 5'RACE generated the TCR cDNA and added a universal primer site and UMIs. TCRdb redid the calling of the 5' RACE reads with MiXCR, one entry per CDR3 protein. The sample records roughly 45,000 distinct CDR3 sequences, 6% to 7% being singletons. The specimen comprised CD8+ T cells not binding an NS4B(214-222) dextramer, sorted from PBMCs, sampled 45 days after the yellow fever booster vaccination. The TCR originated in a man between 25 and 39 years old who received the YFV17D yellow fever vaccine.

The CDR3 nucleotides read TGCGCCAGCAGCTTGGGGGAGAGAACGGAGACCCAGTACTTC. It is translated as CASSLGERTETQYF. J is TRBJ2-5 and V is TRBV5-1; D possibly corresponds to TRBD2 (5 bases). Germline lookup yields CDR1 SGHRS and CDR2 YFSETQ. V shed 0 bases and J shed 5 bases, with 11 bases lying between them. This CDR3 has 14 amino acids. The full variable domain, its missing parts supplied by reference TRBV5-1 and TRBJ2-5, is KAGVTQTPRYLIKTRGQQVTLSCSPISGHRSVSWYQQTPGQGLQFLFEYFSETQRNKGNFPGRFSGRQFSNSRSEMNVSTLELGDSALYLCASSLGERTETQYFGPGTRLLVL.